This T cell receptor (beta chain) comes out of a study of cytomegalovirus exposure and HLA in healthy donors. The wider study: Earlier results showed roughly 110 million unique TCR beta sequences derived from approximately 170 million T cells.

Worth noting for this clone: Its antigen is still unknown.

General study findings and limits: In a later analysis, several top co-occurrence clusters appeared linked to parvovirus B19, influenza, CMV and Epstein-Barr virus.

PCR primers comprised 60 Vbeta and 13 Jbeta primers. Clones were sequenced by immunoSEQ multiplex PCR, and TCRdb holds only the in-frame ones, with some missing. The data hold fewer than 130,000 clones, with around 79% observed a single time. The CDR3 is 16 residues long. CDR1 is SGDLS and CDR2 is YYNGEE in the germline V gene. Trimming took 2 bases from V and 5 from J, leaving 18 bases between them. This chain joins TRBV9 and TRBJ2-3, with D tentatively TRBD2 (7 bases). This clonotype was obtained from a middle-aged woman in good health and CMV-seronegative. The sequenced sample consisted of PBMCs. CDR3 sequence (DNA): TGTGCCAGCAGCGTTGGAGGGGGGGGGAGCGGAGATACGCAGTATTTT. It codes for CASSVGGGGSGDTQYF.